This T cell receptor (beta chain) originates from a study of OX40 agonist ivuxolimab in advanced cancers. General study results and limits: The antigen specificity of the peripheral T cells (those that were expanded) was not determined. Nonresponders included some who also had low normalized T-cell clonal expansion.

On this clone itself: Its antigen is still unknown.

Repertoires were generated with immunoSEQ multiplex PCR, while TCRdb's copy carries only in-frame clones and drops some. The sample has almost 85,000 clones, roughly nine tenths seen once. Trimming removed 0 bases at V and 2 bases at J, with 7 bases between. CDR3 length: 14 amino acids. Germline CDR1 is SGHAT and CDR2 is FQNNGV. V usage is TRBV11-2 and J usage is TRBJ1-2; D call uncertain. Sequenced here: CD4+ or CD8+ T cells sorted from blood, sampled in a trial of the OX40 agonist ivuxolimab. This TCR was sampled from an adult with an advanced solid tumor such as melanoma, head and neck, liver or kidney cancer. CDR3 sequence (DNA): TGTGCCAGCAGCTTAGAGACTGGGAACTATGGCTACACCTTC. Its protein product is CASSLETGNYGYTF.